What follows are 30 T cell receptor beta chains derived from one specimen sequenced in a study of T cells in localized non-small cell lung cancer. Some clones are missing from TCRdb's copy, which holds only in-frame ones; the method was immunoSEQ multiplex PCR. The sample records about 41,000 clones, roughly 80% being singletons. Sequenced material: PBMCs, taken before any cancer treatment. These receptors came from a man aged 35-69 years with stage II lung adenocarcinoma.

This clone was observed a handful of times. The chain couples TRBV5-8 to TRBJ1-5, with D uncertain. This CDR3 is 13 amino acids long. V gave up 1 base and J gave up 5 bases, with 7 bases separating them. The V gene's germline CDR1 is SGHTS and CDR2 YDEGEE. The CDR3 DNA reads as TGTGCCAGCAGCTTGTTCGGGGATCAGCCCCAGCATTTT. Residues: CASSLFGDQPQHF.

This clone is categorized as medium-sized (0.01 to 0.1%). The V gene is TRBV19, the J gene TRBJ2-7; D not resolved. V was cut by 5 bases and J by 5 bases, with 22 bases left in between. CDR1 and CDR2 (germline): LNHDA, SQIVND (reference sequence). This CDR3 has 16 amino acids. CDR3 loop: CASSRGVGSGFHEQYF. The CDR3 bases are TGTGCCAGTAGTCGTGGGGTCGGGTCCGGTTTCCACGAGCAGTACTTC. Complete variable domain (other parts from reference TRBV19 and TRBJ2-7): DGGITQSPKYLFRKEGQNVTLSCEQNLNHDAMYWYRQDPGQGLRLIYYSQIVNDFQKGDIAEGYSVSREKKESFPLTVTSAQKNPTAFYLCASSRGVGSGFHEQYFGPGTRLTVT.

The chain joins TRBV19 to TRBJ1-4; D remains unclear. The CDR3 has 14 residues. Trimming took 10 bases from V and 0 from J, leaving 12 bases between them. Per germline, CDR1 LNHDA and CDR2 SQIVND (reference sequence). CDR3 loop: CATQSFATNEKLFF. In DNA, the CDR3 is TGTGCCACCCAATCCTTTGCAACTAATGAAAAACTGTTTTTT.

The CDR3 DNA is TGTGCCAGCAGTGGGACCGGGACGGTGGCTGAAGCTTTCTTT. Protein: CASSGTGTVAEAFF. J is TRBJ1-1 and V is TRBV28; possible D gene TRBD1, 5 bases. This CDR3 contains 14 residues. Germline V gene sequence: CDR1 MDHEN, CDR2 SYDVKM. V was cut by 5 bases and J by 6 bases, with 16 bases left in between. Combining the CDR3 with reference TRBV28 and TRBJ1-1 gives the whole variable domain DVKVTQSSRYLVKRTGEKVFLECVQDMDHENMFWYRQDPGLGLRLIYFSYDVKMKEKGDIPEGYSVSREKKERFSLILESASTNQTSMYLCASSGTGTVAEAFFGQGTRLTVV.

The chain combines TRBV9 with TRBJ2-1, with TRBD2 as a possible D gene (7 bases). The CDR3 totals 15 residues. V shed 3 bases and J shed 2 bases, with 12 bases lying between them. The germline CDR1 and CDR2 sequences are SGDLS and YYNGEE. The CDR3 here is CASSERGGPYNEQFF. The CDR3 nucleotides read TGTGCCAGCAGCGAGAGGGGGGGCCCCTACAATGAGCAGTTCTTC.

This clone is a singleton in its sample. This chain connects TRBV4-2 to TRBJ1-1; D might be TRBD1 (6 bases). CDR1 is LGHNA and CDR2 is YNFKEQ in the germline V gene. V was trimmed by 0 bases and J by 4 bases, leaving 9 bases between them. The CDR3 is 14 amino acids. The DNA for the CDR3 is TGTGCCAGCAGCCAAGATGGGGGCGGCACTGAAGCTTTCTTT. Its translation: CASSQDGGGTEAFF.

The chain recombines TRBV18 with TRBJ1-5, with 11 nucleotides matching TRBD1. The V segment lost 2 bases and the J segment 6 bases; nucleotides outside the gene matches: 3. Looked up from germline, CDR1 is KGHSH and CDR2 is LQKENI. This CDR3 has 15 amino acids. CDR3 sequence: CASSPSGTGGQPQHF. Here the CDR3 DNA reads TGTGCCAGCTCACCAAGTGGGACAGGGGGTCAGCCCCAGCATTTT.

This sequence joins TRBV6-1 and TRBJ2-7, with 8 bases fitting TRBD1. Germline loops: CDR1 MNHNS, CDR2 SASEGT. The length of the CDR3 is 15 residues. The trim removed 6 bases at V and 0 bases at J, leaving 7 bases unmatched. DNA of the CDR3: TGTGCCAGCAGAACCGGGACAGGAAGCTCCTACGAGCAGTACTTC. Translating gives CASRTGTGSSYEQYF.

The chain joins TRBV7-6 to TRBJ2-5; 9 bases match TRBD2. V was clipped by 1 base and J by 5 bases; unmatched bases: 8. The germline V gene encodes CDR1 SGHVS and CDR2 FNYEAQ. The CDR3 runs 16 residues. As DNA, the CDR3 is TGTGCCAGCAGCTTAGGCGGCGGGAGGGCTCGGGAGACCCAGTACTTC. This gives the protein CASSLGGGRARETQYF.

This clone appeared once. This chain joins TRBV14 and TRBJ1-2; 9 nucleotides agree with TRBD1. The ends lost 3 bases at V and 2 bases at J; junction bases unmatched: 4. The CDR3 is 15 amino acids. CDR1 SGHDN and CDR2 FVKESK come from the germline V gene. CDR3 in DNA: TGTGCCAGCAGCCAGACCGGGACAGGGAACTATGGCTACACCTTC. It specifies CASSQTGTGNYGYTF. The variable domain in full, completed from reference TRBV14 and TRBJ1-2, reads EAGVTQFPSHSVIEKGQTVTLRCDPISGHDNLYWYRRVMGKEIKFLLHFVKESKQDESGMPNNRFLAERTGGTYSTLKVQPAELEDSGVYFCASSQTGTGNYGYTFGSGTRLTVV.

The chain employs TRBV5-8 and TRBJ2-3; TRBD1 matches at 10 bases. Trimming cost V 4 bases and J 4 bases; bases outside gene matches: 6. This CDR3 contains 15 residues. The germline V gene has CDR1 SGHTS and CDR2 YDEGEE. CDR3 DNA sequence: TGTGCCAGCAGCAAGGGACAGGGGACGGCAGATACGCAGTATTTT. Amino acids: CASSKGQGTADTQYF.

This CDR3 reads CASSLLRQAYEQYF. In DNA form, the CDR3 reads TGTGCCAGCAGTTTATTGAGACAAGCGTACGAGCAGTACTTC. The chain carries TRBV28 and TRBJ2-7; D is unclear. The CDR3 consists of 14 residues. Germline values: CDR1 MDHEN, CDR2 SYDVKM. Deletions cut 1 base from V and 4 bases from J, with 11 bases between.

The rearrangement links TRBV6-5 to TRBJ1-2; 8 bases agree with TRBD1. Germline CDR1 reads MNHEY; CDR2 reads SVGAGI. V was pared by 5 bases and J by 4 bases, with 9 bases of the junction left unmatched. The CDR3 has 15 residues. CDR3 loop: CASSSPTGDGYGYTF. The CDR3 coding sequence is TGTGCCAGCAGTAGTCCGACAGGGGACGGCTATGGCTACACCTTC.

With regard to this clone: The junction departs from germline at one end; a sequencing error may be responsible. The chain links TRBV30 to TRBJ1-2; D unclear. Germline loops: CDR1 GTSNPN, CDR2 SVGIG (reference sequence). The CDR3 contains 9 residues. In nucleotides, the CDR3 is TGTGCCTGGAGTCCCCACAGTTTCTTC. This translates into CAWSPHSFF.

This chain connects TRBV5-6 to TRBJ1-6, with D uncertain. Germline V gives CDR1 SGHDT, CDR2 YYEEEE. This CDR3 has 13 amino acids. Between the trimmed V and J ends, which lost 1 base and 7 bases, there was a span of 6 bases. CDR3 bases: TGTGCCAGCAGCTTGAAAAGCAATTCACCCCTCCACTTT. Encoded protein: CASSLKSNSPLHF.

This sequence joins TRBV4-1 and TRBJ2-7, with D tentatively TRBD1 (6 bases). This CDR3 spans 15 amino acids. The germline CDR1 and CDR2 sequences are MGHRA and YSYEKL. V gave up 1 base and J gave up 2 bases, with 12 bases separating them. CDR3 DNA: TGCGCCAGCAGCCAAGGAAGTGGACAGACCTACGAGCAGTACTTC. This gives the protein CASSQGSGQTYEQYF.

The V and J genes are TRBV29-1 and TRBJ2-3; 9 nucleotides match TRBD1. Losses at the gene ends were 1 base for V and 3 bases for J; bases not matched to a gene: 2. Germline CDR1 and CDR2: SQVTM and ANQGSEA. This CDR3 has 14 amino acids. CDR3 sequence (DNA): TGCAGCGTTGAAGCGGACAGGGGAACAGATACGCAGTATTTT. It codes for CSVEADRGTDTQYF.

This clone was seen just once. In DNA, the CDR3 is TGTGCCATCAGTGAGCCCCAACTAGCGGGGGGTTCCAATGAGCAGTTCTTC. Translation: CAISEPQLAGGSNEQFF. The chain has TRBV10-3 and TRBJ2-1; TRBD2 matches at 12 bases. V lost 2 bases to trimming and J lost 6 bases; unmatched junction nucleotides: 8. Germline assignment: CDR1 ENHRY and CDR2 SYGVKD. The CDR3 runs 17 residues.

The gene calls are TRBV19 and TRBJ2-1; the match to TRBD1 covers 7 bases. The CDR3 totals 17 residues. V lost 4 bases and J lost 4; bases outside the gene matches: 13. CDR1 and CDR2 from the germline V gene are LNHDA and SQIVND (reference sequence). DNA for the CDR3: TGTGCCAGTAGTAAACGAGGCCACGGGACAGATTACAATGAGCAGTTCTTC. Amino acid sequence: CASSKRGHGTDYNEQFF. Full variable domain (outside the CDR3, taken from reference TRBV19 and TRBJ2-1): DGGITQSPKYLFRKEGQNVTLSCEQNLNHDAMYWYRQDPGQGLRLIYYSQIVNDFQKGDIAEGYSVSREKKESFPLTVTSAQKNPTAFYLCASSKRGHGTDYNEQFFGPGTRLTVL.

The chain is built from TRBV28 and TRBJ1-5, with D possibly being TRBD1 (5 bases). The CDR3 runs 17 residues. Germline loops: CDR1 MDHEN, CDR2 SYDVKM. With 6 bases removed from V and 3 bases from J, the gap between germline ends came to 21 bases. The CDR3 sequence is CASSPREGAMNNQPQHF. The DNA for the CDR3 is TGTGCCAGCAGCCCCAGGGAAGGGGCTATGAACAATCAGCCCCAGCATTTT.

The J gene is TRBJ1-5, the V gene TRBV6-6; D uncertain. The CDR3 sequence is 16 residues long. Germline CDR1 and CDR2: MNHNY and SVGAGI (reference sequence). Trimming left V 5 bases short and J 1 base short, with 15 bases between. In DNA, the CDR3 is TGTGCCAGCAGTACTAGGGAGGTTATCAGCAATCAGCCCCAGCATTTT. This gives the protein CASSTREVISNQPQHF.

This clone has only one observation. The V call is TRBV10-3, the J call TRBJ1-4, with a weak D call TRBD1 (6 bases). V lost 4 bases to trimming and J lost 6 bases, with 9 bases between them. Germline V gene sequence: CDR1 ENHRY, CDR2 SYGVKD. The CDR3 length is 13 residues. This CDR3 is CAISVQGDEKLFF. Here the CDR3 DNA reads TGTGCCATCAGTGTACAGGGTGATGAAAAACTGTTTTTT.

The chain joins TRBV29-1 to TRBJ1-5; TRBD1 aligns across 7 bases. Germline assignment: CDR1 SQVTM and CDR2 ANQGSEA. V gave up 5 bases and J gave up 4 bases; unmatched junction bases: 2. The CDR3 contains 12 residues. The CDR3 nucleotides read TGCAGCGTTCGACAGGGTAATCAGCCCCAGCATTTT. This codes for CSVRQGNQPQHF.

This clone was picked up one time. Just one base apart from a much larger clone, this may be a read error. The CDR3 bases are TGCGCCAGCAGCTTGGGGGGGAGAAATGAGCAGTTCTTC. It encodes CASSLGGRNEQFF. The chain links TRBV5-1 to TRBJ2-1; D is possibly TRBD1 or TRBD2 (5 bases each). The CDR3 sequence is 13 residues long. V was pared by 0 bases and J by 7 bases, with 8 bases between. Germline CDR1 and CDR2: SGHRS and YFSETQ.

CDR3 sequence: CASSHDSLSLHEQYF. In DNA form, the CDR3 reads TGTGCCAGCAGCCATGACAGCCTGTCCCTCCACGAGCAGTACTTC. The chain links TRBV6-6 to TRBJ2-7, with a weak D call TRBD1 (5 bases). The CDR3 length is 15 residues. The V and J ends lost 6 bases and 5 bases respectively, with 20 bases between them. Germline CDR1 MNHNY, CDR2 SVGAGI (reference sequence).

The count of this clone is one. The CDR3 DNA sequence: TGTGCCAGCAGCCACAACGGACAGACCTACGAGCAGTACTTC. Translating it yields CASSHNGQTYEQYF. The chain has TRBV7-2 and TRBJ2-7; a possible D gene is TRBD1 (6 bases). The CDR3 is 14 amino acids. CDR1 is SGHTA, CDR2 FQGNSA, per germline. With 5 bases removed from V and 2 bases from J, the gap between germline ends came to 13 bases.

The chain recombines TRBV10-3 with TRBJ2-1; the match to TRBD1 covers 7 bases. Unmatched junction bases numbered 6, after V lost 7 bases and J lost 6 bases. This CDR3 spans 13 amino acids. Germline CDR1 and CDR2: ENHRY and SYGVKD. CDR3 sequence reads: CAITRGIGNEQFF. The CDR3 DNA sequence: TGTGCCATCACCAGGGGGATAGGCAATGAGCAGTTCTTC.

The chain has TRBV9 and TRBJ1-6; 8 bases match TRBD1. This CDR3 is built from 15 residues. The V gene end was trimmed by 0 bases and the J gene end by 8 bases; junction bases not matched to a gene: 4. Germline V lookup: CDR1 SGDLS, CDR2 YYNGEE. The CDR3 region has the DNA TGTGCCAGCAGCGTAGCCGACAGGGGTCATTCACCCCTCCACTTT. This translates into CASSVADRGHSPLHF.

The CDR3 region is CASSPGHISTDTQYF. CDR3 coding DNA: TGCGCCAGCAGCCCCGGGCACATTAGCACAGATACGCAGTATTTT. The genes are TRBV5-1 and TRBJ2-3; D gene unclear. This CDR3 comprises 15 residues. V gave up 4 bases and J gave up 0 bases, with 12 bases separating them. Germline V gene lookup returns CDR1 SGHRS and CDR2 YFSETQ.

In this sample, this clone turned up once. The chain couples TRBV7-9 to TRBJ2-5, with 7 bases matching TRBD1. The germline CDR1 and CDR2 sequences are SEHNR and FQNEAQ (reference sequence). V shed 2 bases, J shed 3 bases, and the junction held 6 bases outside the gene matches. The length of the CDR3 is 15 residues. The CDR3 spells CASSLRAGGEETQYF. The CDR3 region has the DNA TGTGCCAGCAGCTTAAGGGCAGGGGGAGAAGAGACCCAGTACTTC.